This record looks at one T cell receptor beta chain sequence and its context. Its cognate antigen is unknown. This sample stems from a study of T cells after yellow fever vaccination. Overall study: Fractions of limited cellularity were prepared by means of SMART-Seq v4 Ultra Low Input.

The CDR3 extends over 15 amino acids. Trimming took off 5 bases at V and 1 base at J, with 12 bases between the two ends. Germline loops: CDR1 SEHNR, CDR2 FQNEAQ (reference sequence). Using its own MiXCR run on the 5' RACE reads, TCRdb lists one record per CDR3 protein. The sample has 550,000 or so distinct CDR3 sequences, over 15% seen once; the top ten hold 13% to 15%. Notes on the study in general: Researchers report a weaker secondary response that nonetheless peaked faster, day 5 versus 15.

The sequence was collected from a man aged 25-45 years who received the YFV17D yellow fever vaccine. This chain uses TRBV7-9 with TRBJ2-1, with D uncertain. The specimen comprised PBMCs, sampled 15 days after the yellow fever booster vaccination. CDR3 sequence: CASSRKRESYNEQFF. The DNA for the CDR3 is TGTGCCAGCAGCCGAAAAAGGGAATCCTACAATGAGCAGTTCTTC.